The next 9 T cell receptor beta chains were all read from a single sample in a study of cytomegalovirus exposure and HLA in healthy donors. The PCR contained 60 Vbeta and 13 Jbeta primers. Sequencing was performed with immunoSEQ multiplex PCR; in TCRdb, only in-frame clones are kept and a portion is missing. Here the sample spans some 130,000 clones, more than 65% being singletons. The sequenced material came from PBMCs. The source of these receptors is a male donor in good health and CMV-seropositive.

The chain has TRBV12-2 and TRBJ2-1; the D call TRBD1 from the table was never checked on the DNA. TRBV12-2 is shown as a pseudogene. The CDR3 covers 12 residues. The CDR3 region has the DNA TGTGCAAGTCGCTTAGACGGGCAGGGGTCCCTCTTC. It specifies CASRLDGQGSLF.

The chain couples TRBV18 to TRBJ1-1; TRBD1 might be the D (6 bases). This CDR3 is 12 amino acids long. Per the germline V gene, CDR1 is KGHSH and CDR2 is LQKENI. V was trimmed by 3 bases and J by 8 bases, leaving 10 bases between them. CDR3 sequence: CASSPRTEEAFF. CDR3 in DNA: TGTGCCAGCTCACCTCGGACAGAAGAAGCTTTCTTT.

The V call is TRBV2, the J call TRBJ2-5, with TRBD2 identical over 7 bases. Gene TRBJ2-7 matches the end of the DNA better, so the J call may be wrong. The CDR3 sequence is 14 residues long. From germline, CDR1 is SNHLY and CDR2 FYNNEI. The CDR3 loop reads CASSEGTSSYEQYF. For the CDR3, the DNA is TGTGCCAGCAGTGAAGGGACTAGCTCCTACGAGCAGTACTTC.

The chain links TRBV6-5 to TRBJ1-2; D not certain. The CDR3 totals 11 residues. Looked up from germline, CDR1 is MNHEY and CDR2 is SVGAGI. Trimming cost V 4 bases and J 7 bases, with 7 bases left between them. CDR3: CASSSMSGYTF. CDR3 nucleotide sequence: TGTGCCAGCAGTTCGATGAGTGGCTACACCTTC.

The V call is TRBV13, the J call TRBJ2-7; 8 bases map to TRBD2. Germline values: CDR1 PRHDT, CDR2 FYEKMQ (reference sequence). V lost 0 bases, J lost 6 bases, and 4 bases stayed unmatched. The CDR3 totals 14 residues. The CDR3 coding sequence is TGTGCCAGCAGCTTAGGCGGGACTAGGGGCGAGCAGTACTTC. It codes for CASSLGGTRGEQYF.

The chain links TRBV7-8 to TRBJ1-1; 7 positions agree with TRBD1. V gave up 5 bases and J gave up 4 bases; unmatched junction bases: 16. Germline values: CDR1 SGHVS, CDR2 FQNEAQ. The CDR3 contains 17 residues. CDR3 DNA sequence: TGTGCCAGCAGCCCGGACAGGTTTAGAACCCGGGGCACTGAAGCTTTCTTT. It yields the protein CASSPDRFRTRGTEAFF.

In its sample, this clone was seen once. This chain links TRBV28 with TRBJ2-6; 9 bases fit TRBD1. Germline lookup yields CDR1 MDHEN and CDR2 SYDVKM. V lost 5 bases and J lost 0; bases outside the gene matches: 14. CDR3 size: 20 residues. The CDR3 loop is CASSPRKRQGDTSGANVLTF. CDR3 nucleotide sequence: TGTGCCAGCAGTCCTAGGAAAAGACAGGGGGATACCTCTGGGGCCAACGTCCTGACTTTC. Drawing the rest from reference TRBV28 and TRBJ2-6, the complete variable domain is DVKVTQSSRYLVKRTGEKVFLECVQDMDHENMFWYRQDPGLGLRLIYFSYDVKMKEKGDIPEGYSVSREKKERFSLILESASTNQTSMYLCASSPRKRQGDTSGANVLTFGAGSRLTVL.

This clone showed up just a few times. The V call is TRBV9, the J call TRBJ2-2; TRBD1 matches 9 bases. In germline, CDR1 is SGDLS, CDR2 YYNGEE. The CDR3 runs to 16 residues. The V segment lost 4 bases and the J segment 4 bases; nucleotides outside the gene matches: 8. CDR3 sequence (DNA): TGTGCCAGCAGCCTAAGACAGGGGGATATCACCGGGGAGCTGTTTTTT. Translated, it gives CASSLRQGDITGELFF.

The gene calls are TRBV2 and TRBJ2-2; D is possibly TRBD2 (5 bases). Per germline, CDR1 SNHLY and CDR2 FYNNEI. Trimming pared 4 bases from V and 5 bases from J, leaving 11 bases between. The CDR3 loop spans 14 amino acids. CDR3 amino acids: CASSALLVTGELFF. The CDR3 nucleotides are TGTGCCAGCAGTGCCCTACTAGTTACCGGGGAGCTGTTTTTT.